This T cell receptor beta chain was captured by sequencing in a study of T cell responses to AZD1222 COVID-19 vaccine. Regarding the study as a whole: Sampling captured repertoires only after the peak T cell response.

The CDR3 spans 14 residues. Germline CDR1 is SEHNR and CDR2 is FQNEAQ (reference sequence). Trimming removed 1 base at V and 2 bases at J, with 8 bases between. To note about this clone: Antigen specificity is unknown.

Here immunoSEQ multiplex PCR was the method, and the copy in TCRdb shows in-frame clones only, minus some. Here the sample spans about 120,000 clones, 88% being singletons. The rearrangement links TRBV7-9 to TRBJ1-2; D is unclear. This TCR was recovered from an adult in good health. Sequenced material: peripheral blood, taken on day 0 of AZD1222 vaccination. This chain's CDR3 is CASSLGGVNYGYTF. Written as DNA, the CDR3 is TGTGCCAGCAGCTTAGGTGGGGTAAACTATGGCTACACCTTC.